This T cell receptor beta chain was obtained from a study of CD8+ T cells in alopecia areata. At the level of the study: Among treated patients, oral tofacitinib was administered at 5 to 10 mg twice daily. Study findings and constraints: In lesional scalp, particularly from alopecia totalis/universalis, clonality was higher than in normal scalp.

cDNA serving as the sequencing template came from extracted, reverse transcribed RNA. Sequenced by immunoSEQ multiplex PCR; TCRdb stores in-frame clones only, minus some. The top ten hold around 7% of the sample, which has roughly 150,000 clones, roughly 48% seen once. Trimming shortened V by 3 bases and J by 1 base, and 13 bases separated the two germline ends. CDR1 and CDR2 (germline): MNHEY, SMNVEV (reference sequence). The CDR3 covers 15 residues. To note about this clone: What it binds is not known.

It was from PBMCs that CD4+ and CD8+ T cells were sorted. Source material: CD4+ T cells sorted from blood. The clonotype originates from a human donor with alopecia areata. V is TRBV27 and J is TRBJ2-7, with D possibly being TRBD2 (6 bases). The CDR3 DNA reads TGTGCCAGCAGTTTCCAGACTAGTGGTTCCTACGAGCAGTACTTC. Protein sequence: CASSFQTSGSYEQYF.